One T cell receptor (beta chain) is described in this entry. The source of the sample is a study of PD-L1 blockade in urothelial cancer. Study-wide context: Patients with male sex and bladder-origin urothelial cancer accounted for about 90% of the 29 enrolled. It was at 3 weeks (second dose) and 6 weeks after treatment start that blood was analyzed.

Some clones are missing from TCRdb's copy, which holds only in-frame ones; the method was immunoSEQ multiplex PCR. This table has more than 35,000 clones, 70% to 90% appearing once. V gave up 6 bases and J gave up 5 bases; unmatched junction bases: 9. The CDR3 spans 14 residues. Germline loops: CDR1 SGHDT, CDR2 YYEEEE. Time point specified: pretreatment peripheral blood. Sample contribution per patient ranged from 1 to 8, covering pretreatment and on-treatment. The specimen was PBMCs, collected around atezolizumab (anti-PD-L1) treatment. This rearrangement joins TRBV5-6 to TRBJ2-5, with TRBD1 matching 8 bases. The sequence was collected from a man older than 75 with urothelial cancer. DNA of the CDR3: TGTGCCAGCAAACTACAGGGGGTTGAGGAGACCCAGTACTTC. Residues: CASKLQGVEETQYF.